This T cell receptor beta chain comes out of a study of early T cells in non-severe SARS-CoV-2 infection. Study summary: Sequencing was performed on bulk RNA from unsorted whole blood, leaving chains unpaired.

Comments on this clonotype: What it binds is not known.

Germline V gene lookup returns CDR1 MNHEY and CDR2 SVGEGT. V shed 4 bases and J shed 1 base, with 7 bases lying between them. The CDR3 has 13 amino acids. Findings of the study overall: A preference for anti-spike CD8 responses marked VDJdb matching, which missed private and CD4 specificities.

Unique molecular identifier tags were affixed to discrete cDNA molecules. TCRdb itself ran the 5' RACE reads through MiXCR, one entry per CDR3 protein. The table shows about 87,000 distinct CDR3 sequences, with approximately 15% occurring only once. The rearrangement joins TRBV6-2 or TRBV6-3 to TRBJ1-1, with a weak D call TRBD1 (5 bases). Sequencing input: whole blood. This TCR came from an adult who was a healthcare worker with PCR-confirmed SARS-CoV-2 infection or an uninfected control (not recorded which). The CDR3 spells CASSSRENTEAFF. The CDR3 DNA follows: TGTGCCAGCAGTTCCAGGGAGAACACTGAAGCTTTCTTT.